These T cell receptor beta chains were read from a single sample in a study of blood T cells in healthy people across ages. MiXCR, run by TCRdb on the 5' RACE reads, gives a single entry per CDR3 protein. The data show 1.6 million or so distinct CDR3 sequences, approximately 32% seen once. The sample comprised blood. The receptors were sampled from a young woman in good health. CDR3s include the opening cysteine and the closing phenylalanine or tryptophan. A D gene is named only where the DNA matches it firmly. Clone size is shown for a subset of rows, as once, few, many or a class of expanded clone.

D gene: TRBD2
V gene: TRBV4-1
J gene: TRBJ2-7
clone size: -
CDR3 DNA: TGCGCCAGCAGCCAAGGCCTAGCGGGGGGGCCCCCCTACGAGCAGTACTTC
CDR3 protein: CASSQGLAGGPPYEQYF

D gene: -
V gene: TRBV20-1
J gene: TRBJ2-5
clone size: -
CDR3 DNA: TGCAGTGCTAGGGCCGGGAGTTGGGAGACCCAGTACTTC
CDR3 protein: CSARAGSWETQYF

D gene: -
V gene: TRBV18
J gene: TRBJ1-5
clone size: -
CDR3 DNA: TGTGCCAGCTCACCATCGGCCAGGACACCGAATCAGCCCCAGCATTTT
CDR3 protein: CASSPSARTPNQPQHF

D gene: TRBD1
V gene: TRBV3-1
J gene: TRBJ1-2
clone size: -
CDR3 DNA: TGTGCCAGCAGCCATCGGGACAGGGGGCGGTTTGGAGGCGGCTACACCTTC
CDR3 protein: CASSHRDRGRFGGGYTF

D gene: TRBD2
V gene: TRBV5-1
J gene: TRBJ2-6
clone size: -
CDR3 DNA: TGCGCCAGCAGCCCACGAGCGGGGGGCAGAGTCACTGGGGCCAACGTCCTGACTTTC
CDR3 protein: CASSPRAGGRVTGANVLTF

D gene: -
V gene: TRBV2
J gene: TRBJ2-1
clone size: few
CDR3 DNA: TGTGCCAGCACCCTGGACACCTACAATGAGCAGTTCTTC
CDR3 protein: CASTLDTYNEQFF

D gene: -
V gene: TRBV5-1
J gene: TRBJ2-4
clone size: -
CDR3 DNA: TGCGCCAGCAGCCCGATATCGTCGGAAAGGGAGCAGTACTTC
CDR3 protein: CASSPISSEREQYF

D gene: TRBD1
V gene: TRBV6-2/TRBV6-3
J gene: TRBJ1-1
clone size: few
CDR3 DNA: TGTGCCAGCAGTTACTCGGCAGGGGGCGTGGACACTGAAGCTTTCTTT
CDR3 protein: CASSYSAGGVDTEAFF

D gene: -
V gene: TRBV7-2
J gene: TRBJ2-7
clone size: many
CDR3 DNA: TGTGCCAGCAGCTTAGTATTAGTCTACGAGCAGTACTTC
CDR3 protein: CASSLVLVYEQYF

D gene: -
V gene: TRBV20-1
J gene: TRBJ1-1
clone size: -
CDR3 DNA: TGCAGTGCCCCCCGGGCAGTCAACACTGAAGCTTTCTTT
CDR3 protein: CSAPRAVNTEAFF

D gene: TRBD2
V gene: TRBV12-3/TRBV12-4
J gene: TRBJ2-1
clone size: -
CDR3 DNA: TGTGCCAGCAGATTAGCGGGAGTAGGGGAGACCCAGTTCTTC
CDR3 protein: CASRLAGVGETQFF

D gene: TRBD2
V gene: TRBV2
J gene: TRBJ2-1
clone size: -
CDR3 DNA: TGTGCCAGCAGTCGGACTAGCGGGAGAAGAACAGATACGCAGTTCTTC
CDR3 protein: CASSRTSGRRTDTQFF

D gene: -
V gene: TRBV4-1
J gene: TRBJ2-5
clone size: many
CDR3 DNA: TGCGCCAGCAGCCAAGGGACCCTAGTTAGTGAGACCCAGTACTTC
CDR3 protein: CASSQGTLVSETQYF

D gene: -
V gene: TRBV28
J gene: TRBJ1-6
clone size: -
CDR3 DNA: TGTGCCAGCAAAACCAGGAGTCGGACCCTCCACTTT
CDR3 protein: CASKTRSRTLHF

D gene: -
V gene: TRBV2
J gene: TRBJ1-1
clone size: -
CDR3 DNA: TGTGCCAGCAGTGAGATGGGTTTGGTGAACACTGAAGCTTTCTTT
CDR3 protein: CASSEMGLVNTEAFF

D gene: -
V gene: TRBV7-8
J gene: TRBJ2-7
clone size: few
CDR3 DNA: TGTGCCAGCAGCCCATCCGGTGGGCATCGCTACGAGCAGTACTTC
CDR3 protein: CASSPSGGHRYEQYF

D gene: TRBD2
V gene: TRBV13
J gene: TRBJ2-1
clone size: -
CDR3 DNA: TGTGCCAGCAGCCCCTCGGGACTAGGGAGAGAATACAATGAGCAGTTCTTC
CDR3 protein: CASSPSGLGREYNEQFF

D gene: -
V gene: TRBV6-5
J gene: TRBJ1-4
clone size: -
CDR3 DNA: TGTGCCAGCAGTTACTCGGGCCAGGGGAAGAGTGAACTGTTTTTT
CDR3 protein: CASSYSGQGKSELFF

D gene: -
V gene: TRBV20-1
J gene: TRBJ1-2
clone size: few
CDR3 DNA: TGCAGTGCTAGAGAGGAGGAGAACAGAAACTATGGCTACACCTTC
CDR3 protein: CSAREEENRNYGYTF

D gene: -
V gene: TRBV3-1
J gene: TRBJ2-5
clone size: -
CDR3 DNA: TGTGCCAGCAGCCAAGGGGCAACAACGGTCAGGGGGACCCAGTACTTC
CDR3 protein: CASSQGATTVRGTQYF

D gene: -
V gene: TRBV28
J gene: TRBJ2-1
clone size: -
CDR3 DNA: TGTGCCAGCAGCCTCCCTGGACTGAGGGAGACCTACAATGAGCAGTTCTTC
CDR3 protein: CASSLPGLRETYNEQFF

D gene: TRBD2
V gene: TRBV6-5
J gene: TRBJ2-1
clone size: -
CDR3 DNA: TGTGCCAGCAGTTACTCTTGGCGGGGGGGCTCCTACAATGAGCAGTTCTTC
CDR3 protein: CASSYSWRGGSYNEQFF

D gene: -
V gene: TRBV12-3/TRBV12-4
J gene: TRBJ2-7
clone size: many
CDR3 DNA: TGTGCCAGCAGTTTAGCGGGGGCCGCAGCCGAGCAGTACTTC
CDR3 protein: CASSLAGAAAEQYF

D gene: -
V gene: TRBV6-2/TRBV6-3
J gene: TRBJ2-5
clone size: many
CDR3 DNA: TGTGCCAGCAGCACCGGGACTTACGGGACCCAGTACTTC
CDR3 protein: CASSTGTYGTQYF

D gene: TRBD2
V gene: TRBV28
J gene: TRBJ2-3
clone size: -
CDR3 DNA: TGTGCCAGCAGTTCCGTCCGGGAGGGCATCGGCACAGATACGCAGTATTTT
CDR3 protein: CASSSVREGIGTDTQYF

D gene: -
V gene: TRBV21-1
J gene: TRBJ1-5
clone size: -
CDR3 DNA: TGTGCCAGCAGCGGAAGGAGGACCACTTCTAATCAGCCCCAGCATTTT
CDR3 protein: CASSGRRTTSNQPQHF

D gene: TRBD1
V gene: TRBV7-2
J gene: TRBJ2-3
clone size: many
CDR3 DNA: TGTGCCAGCAGCCCCGGGGGGACAGGGGTTTCCGATACGCAGTATTTT
CDR3 protein: CASSPGGTGVSDTQYF

D gene: -
V gene: TRBV27
J gene: TRBJ2-1
clone size: many
CDR3 DNA: TGTGCCAGCAGTTTATCGGATTACAATGAGCAGTTCTTC
CDR3 protein: CASSLSDYNEQFF

D gene: -
V gene: TRBV5-6
J gene: TRBJ2-3
clone size: -
CDR3 DNA: TGTGCCAGCAGCGTAGACACGACTGAGGGAGAGGCAGATACGCAGTATTTT
CDR3 protein: CASSVDTTEGEADTQYF

D gene: TRBD2
V gene: TRBV9
J gene: TRBJ2-1
clone size: -
CDR3 DNA: TGTGCCTGCAGCGTAGGAGATGCGGGGGGTAACAATGAGCAGTTCTTC
CDR3 protein: CACSVGDAGGNNEQFF

D gene: TRBD2
V gene: TRBV4-1
J gene: TRBJ2-2
clone size: -
CDR3 DNA: TGCGCCAGCAGACCAGTCACTAGCGGGAGCACCGGGGAGCTGTTTTTT
CDR3 protein: CASRPVTSGSTGELFF

D gene: TRBD2
V gene: TRBV7-9
J gene: TRBJ2-1
clone size: -
CDR3 DNA: TGTGCCAGCAGCTCTAGCGGGACACGCTACAATGAGCAGTTCTTC
CDR3 protein: CASSSSGTRYNEQFF

D gene: -
V gene: TRBV20-1
J gene: TRBJ2-7
clone size: few
CDR3 DNA: TGCAGTGCTAGCGCCGAGGGACCGAGCTCCTACGAGCAGTACTTC
CDR3 protein: CSASAEGPSSYEQYF

D gene: TRBD1
V gene: TRBV4-2
J gene: TRBJ1-1
clone size: -
CDR3 DNA: TGTGCCAGCAGCCGCCCGGACAGGGCGGATGAAGCTTTCTTT
CDR3 protein: CASSRPDRADEAFF

D gene: -
V gene: TRBV4-2
J gene: TRBJ1-1
clone size: -
CDR3 DNA: TGTGCCAGCAGCCAACTAGGGACATCGAACACTGAAGCTTTCTTT
CDR3 protein: CASSQLGTSNTEAFF

D gene: TRBD1
V gene: TRBV27
J gene: TRBJ2-7
clone size: few
CDR3 DNA: TGTGCCAGCAGTTTATATTGGACAGGGCCCTACGAGCAGTACTTC
CDR3 protein: CASSLYWTGPYEQYF

D gene: -
V gene: TRBV20-1
J gene: TRBJ2-3
clone size: -
CDR3 DNA: TGCAGTGCTAGAGATGCAAGCGACACCACAGATACGCAGTATTTT
CDR3 protein: CSARDASDTTDTQYF

D gene: -
V gene: TRBV20-1
J gene: TRBJ1-6
clone size: many
CDR3 DNA: TGCAGTGCGCTGACGGGGGAATGGCCTTCACCCCTCCACTTT
CDR3 protein: CSALTGEWPSPLHF

D gene: -
V gene: TRBV3-1
J gene: TRBJ1-2
clone size: -
CDR3 DNA: TGTGCCAGCAGCCAAGAAAGCGGGCAGGTTGCCTATGGCTACACCTTC
CDR3 protein: CASSQESGQVAYGYTF

D gene: TRBD1
V gene: TRBV12-3/TRBV12-4
J gene: TRBJ1-4
clone size: -
CDR3 DNA: TGTGCCTGTTGCACAGGGGATTCAACTAATGAAAAACTGTTTTTT
CDR3 protein: CACCTGDSTNEKLFF

D gene: TRBD2
V gene: TRBV4-2
J gene: TRBJ2-1
clone size: -
CDR3 DNA: TGTGCCAGCAGCCAAGTGGTGGGACTAACGGGATTAGCCTCCTACAATGAGCAGTTCTTC
CDR3 protein: CASSQVVGLTGLASYNEQFF

D gene: -
V gene: TRBV5-4
J gene: TRBJ2-7
clone size: -
CDR3 DNA: TGTGCCAGCACCCTCGAGGAACAGGGACTCTACGAGCAGTACTTC
CDR3 protein: CASTLEEQGLYEQYF

D gene: TRBD1
V gene: TRBV28
J gene: TRBJ2-3
clone size: -
CDR3 DNA: TGTGCCAGCAGTTGGTTGACAGGGGCGGATACGCAGTATTTT
CDR3 protein: CASSWLTGADTQYF

D gene: TRBD2
V gene: TRBV9
J gene: TRBJ2-1
clone size: -
CDR3 DNA: TGTGCCAGCAGCGTATCCGGGACTAGAACTCTTGAGCAGTTCTTC
CDR3 protein: CASSVSGTRTLEQFF

D gene: -
V gene: TRBV6-2/TRBV6-3
J gene: TRBJ1-6
clone size: -
CDR3 DNA: TGTGCCAGCAGCCTCGTGGCTCCGGAGCGGAATTCACCCCTCCACTTT
CDR3 protein: CASSLVAPERNSPLHF

D gene: -
V gene: TRBV6-1
J gene: TRBJ2-1
clone size: -
CDR3 DNA: TGTGCCAGCAAGGGGGATTTCTCCTACAATGAGCAGTTCTTC
CDR3 protein: CASKGDFSYNEQFF

D gene: -
V gene: TRBV15
J gene: TRBJ2-4
clone size: few
CDR3 DNA: TGTGCCACCAGCAGGCCCCAAACGAAAGCCATCAGAAACATTCAGTACTTC
CDR3 protein: CATSRPQTKAIRNIQYF

D gene: TRBD1
V gene: TRBV12-3/TRBV12-4
J gene: TRBJ2-1
clone size: many
CDR3 DNA: TGTGCCAGCAGGGGCGGACAGGGTGGTTACAATGAGCAGTTCTTC
CDR3 protein: CASRGGQGGYNEQFF

D gene: -
V gene: TRBV7-9
J gene: TRBJ2-1
clone size: -
CDR3 DNA: TGTACCAGCAGCTTAGGGACTGAGGTTGAGCAGTTCTTC
CDR3 protein: CTSSLGTEVEQFF

D gene: TRBD2
V gene: TRBV9
J gene: TRBJ2-1
clone size: many
CDR3 DNA: TGTGCCAGCAGTCGTAGCGGGAGCGGGGACAATGAGCAGTTCTTC
CDR3 protein: CASSRSGSGDNEQFF

D gene: -
V gene: TRBV12-3/TRBV12-4
J gene: TRBJ1-3
clone size: -
CDR3 DNA: TGTGCCAGCAGTTTAGGGGCTAACTCTGGAAACACCATATATTTT
CDR3 protein: CASSLGANSGNTIYF

D gene: TRBD2
V gene: TRBV20-1
J gene: TRBJ2-1
clone size: -
CDR3 DNA: TGCAGTGGTAAAGACGGCGGGAGGTTGAGGAATGAGCAGTTCTTC
CDR3 protein: CSGKDGGRLRNEQFF